This TCR beta chain was sequenced in a study of CD8+ T cells in alopecia areata. Points from the study as a whole: Between patients, shared TCR sequences were less clear than in mice. This was possibly due in part to HLA diversity in the patient population.

Sequencing templates came from extracted RNA that was reverse transcribed into cDNA. Clones were read by immunoSEQ multiplex PCR, and TCRdb kept only the in-frame ones, dropping some. Altogether about 110,000 clones were found in the sample, and no singletons occur. Turning to this clone: The target antigen is unknown. Mouse gene names and germline throughout.

The sample consisted of lesional skin. This clonotype originated in a C3H/HeJ mouse with alopecia areata. Mouse strain MHC haplotype: H2-k.

The sequenced part of the CDR3 DNA is TGTGCCAGCAGTTCCGGGACAGGGGTACGAGAC. Residues: CASSSGTGVRD. The full CDR3 protein is CASSSGTGVRDTQYF. The rearrangement links TRBV13-1 to TRBJ2-5, with 10 bases that match TRBD1. The DNA ends 4 residues before the CDR3 does, and the rest of the CDR3 is filled in from the germline J gene. CDR1 and CDR2 (germline): NSHNY, SYGAGN. The CDR3 is 15 amino acids.